This T cell receptor (beta chain) originates from a study of early T cells in non-severe SARS-CoV-2 infection. This clonotype occurred many times. MiXCR, run by TCRdb on the 5' RACE reads, gives a single entry per CDR3 protein. The sample shows tens of thousands of distinct CDR3 sequences, 10% to 15% of them seen only once. Sequencing used whole blood. This TCR derives from an adult who was a healthcare worker with PCR-confirmed SARS-CoV-2 infection or an uninfected control (not recorded which).

As DNA, the CDR3 is TGTGCCAGCGCCCGACTTAGGACAGCTAGCACAGATACGCAGTATTTT. Protein product: CASARLRTASTDTQYF. The chain carries TRBV6-6 and TRBJ2-3; D is possibly TRBD1 (6 bases). Germline loops: CDR1 MNHNY, CDR2 SVGAGI (reference sequence). The V gene lost 8 bases and the J gene lost 0 bases, with 18 bases spanning the gap. This CDR3 region has 16 residues.